Presented here are 7 T cell receptor beta chains from one specimen sequenced in a study of blood T cell repertoires in COVID-19. The assay was immunoSEQ multiplex PCR, and TCRdb's table has in-frame clones only and misses some. In the table there are around 400,000 clones, approximately 87% of which are singletons. Sequences were obtained from peripheral blood. The source is a woman aged 25 to 39 with COVID-19, enrolled during active disease.

This clone was seen ten or more times. A junction boundary mismatches the germline segment, possibly from a read error. The chain recombines TRBV6-6 with TRBJ2-7; D possibly corresponds to TRBD2 (6 bases). Germline V CDR1 and CDR2: MNHNY, SVGAGI (reference sequence). The CDR3 totals 13 residues. The CDR3 protein is CASSRRESSEQYF. CDR3 DNA sequence: TGTGCCAGCTCTCGGAGGGAATCCTCCGAGCAGTACTTC.

The chain is built from TRBV28 and TRBJ2-1; no clear D gene. Trimming left V 7 bases short and J 3 bases short, with 7 bases between. CDR1 and CDR2 from the germline V gene are MDHEN and SYDVKM. The CDR3 loop spans 12 amino acids. CDR3 in amino acids: CASNVVYNEQFF. CDR3 DNA sequence: TGTGCCAGCAACGTAGTCTACAATGAGCAGTTCTTC. The full variable domain, with the rest looked up from reference TRBV28 and TRBJ2-1, is DVKVTQSSRYLVKRTGEKVFLECVQDMDHENMFWYRQDPGLGLRLIYFSYDVKMKEKGDIPEGYSVSREKKERFSLILESASTNQTSMYLCASNVVYNEQFFGPGTRLTVL.

V is TRBV2 and J is TRBJ1-1; no definite D call. CDR1 is SNHLY and CDR2 is FYNNEI in the germline V gene. CDR3 length equals 12 residues. Trimming took off 7 bases at V and 0 bases at J, with 6 bases between the two ends. CDR3 residues: CASTGMNTEAFF. In DNA form, the CDR3 reads TGTGCCAGCACCGGTATGAACACTGAAGCTTTCTTT.

The chain is built from TRBV5-1 and TRBJ2-1, with 10 nucleotides matching TRBD2. The V and J ends lost 0 bases and 8 bases, in that order; junction bases with no gene match: 5. This CDR3 is built from 15 residues. CDR1 SGHRS and CDR2 YFSETQ come from the germline V gene. CDR3 sequence (DNA): TGCGCCAGCAGCTTGGTGTCTAGCGGGAGCTATGAGCAGTTCTTC. Translated: CASSLVSSGSYEQFF.

This chain uses TRBV2 with TRBJ2-1; D is possibly TRBD2 (6 bases). CDR3 size: 16 residues. CDR1 SNHLY and CDR2 FYNNEI come from the germline V gene. The V gene lost 5 bases and the J gene lost 2 bases, with 16 bases spanning the gap. DNA of the CDR3: TGTGCCAGCAGTTTGTTAGCGGATTTGACCTACAATGAGCAGTTCTTC. This codes for CASSLLADLTYNEQFF.

CDR3: CASSNRGLANSPLHF. As DNA, the CDR3 is TGTGCCAGCAGCAACAGGGGGCTGGCCAATTCACCCCTCCACTTT. This rearrangement joins TRBV27 to TRBJ1-6, with 9 nucleotides matching TRBD1. Germline V gene data show CDR1 as MNHEY and CDR2 as SMNVEV (reference sequence). Losses at the gene ends were 6 bases for V and 7 bases for J; bases not matched to a gene: 7. The CDR3 totals 15 residues.

V usage is TRBV6-2 or TRBV6-3 and J usage is TRBJ2-7, with 8 bases aligning to TRBD2. The J segment lost 3 bases and the V segment lost 2 bases, leaving 3 bases of the junction unmatched. The CDR3 has 14 residues. Per germline, CDR1 MNHEY and CDR2 SVGEGT. The DNA of the CDR3 is TGTGCCAGCAGTTACGGGCGGGGGGACTACGAGCAGTACTTC. Encoded protein: CASSYGRGDYEQYF.